This entry is about one T cell receptor beta chain. Its antigen is currently unknown. The Oncomine TCR Beta short-read assay sequenced DNA from cultured CD4+ T cells. TCRdb reprocessed the PCR reads with MiXCR, giving one entry per CDR3 protein. The sample carries 4,000 to 4,500 distinct CDR3 sequences, 20% to 25% recorded once. Stated treatment: 10-day PBMC culture with coronavirus spike peptide pools or control peptides (ViraFEST assay). These data belong to a study of vaccination and CD4 T cells after COVID-19. CDR3 length equals 15 residues. With V trimmed by 6 bases and J by 6 bases, 9 bases remained unmatched.

The TCR was taken from a human donor who had recovered from COVID-19. This chain connects TRBV12-3 or TRBV12-4 to TRBJ2-1; 9 nucleotides agree with TRBD2. Sequenced input: CD4+ T cells from blood, cultured in vitro. CDR3 loop: CASSREAGGANEQFF. DNA for the CDR3: TGTGCCAGCAGCCGGGAGGCGGGGGGGGCCAATGAGCAGTTCTTC.